Presented here are 30 T cell receptor beta chains from one specimen sequenced in a study of cytomegalovirus exposure and HLA in healthy donors. Use of 60 Vbeta and 13 Jbeta primers characterized the PCR. The data were produced by immunoSEQ multiplex PCR, yet TCRdb's version contains in-frame clones alone and is incomplete. The table includes 120,000 to 150,000 clones, roughly 77% detected once. The sequenced sample was PBMCs. All receptors come from a female donor in good health and CMV-seronegative.

The J gene is TRBJ2-3, the V gene TRBV5-1, with unresolved D. The CDR3 totals 14 residues. Germline assignment: CDR1 SGHRS and CDR2 YFSETQ. Trimming took 2 bases from V and 2 from J, leaving 9 bases between them. The CDR3 sequence is CASSFQVPTDTQYF. DNA of the CDR3: TGCGCCAGCAGCTTCCAGGTTCCCACAGATACGCAGTATTTT.

The chain couples TRBV9 to TRBJ1-3, with D possibly TRBD1 on 6 matching bases. V dropped 0 bases and J dropped 0 bases, with 10 bases sitting between them. The CDR3 is 16 amino acids. Germline V CDR1 and CDR2: SGDLS, YYNGEE. Here the CDR3 reads CASSVDTGSSGNTIYF. In DNA form, the CDR3 reads TGTGCCAGCAGCGTAGACACAGGGAGCTCTGGAAACACCATATATTTT.

CDR3 DNA: TGTGCCAGCAGCTCTACCCTTAGGGGGGGCCCCAACGAGCAGTACTTC. Amino acids: CASSSTLRGGPNEQYF. This rearrangement joins TRBV7-9 to TRBJ2-7; D is perhaps TRBD2 (7 bases). V shed 4 bases and J shed 5 bases, with 21 bases lying between them. The V gene's germline CDR1 is SEHNR and CDR2 FQNEAQ (reference sequence). This CDR3 is built from 16 residues.

The chain carries TRBV9 and TRBJ2-2, with 8 bases identical to TRBD2. Trimming took 0 bases from V and 8 from J; bases not matched to a gene: 3. Germline V CDR1 and CDR2: SGDLS, YYNGEE. The CDR3 has 14 amino acids. CDR3 in amino acids: CASSVGLANGELFF. CDR3 sequence (DNA): TGTGCCAGCAGCGTAGGACTAGCGAATGGGGAGCTGTTTTTT.

CDR3 protein: CASSLAPGTAMEKLFF. The CDR3 nucleotides read TGTGCCAGCAGTTTAGCCCCCGGGACAGCGATGGAAAAACTGTTTTTT. This chain connects TRBV28 to TRBJ1-4, with TRBD1 identical over 7 bases. The CDR3 spans 16 residues. Germline V gene data show CDR1 as MDHEN and CDR2 as SYDVKM. With V trimmed by 2 bases and J by 8 bases, 11 bases remained unmatched.

The V gene is TRBV9, the J gene TRBJ2-5; 9 nucleotides align to TRBD1. The CDR3 has 15 residues. Germline trimming cut 0 bases from V and 4 bases from J; bases unmatched to any gene: 4. CDR1 is SGDLS, CDR2 YYNGEE, per germline. The CDR3 sequence: CASSVVGTGRETQYF. As DNA, the CDR3 is TGTGCCAGCAGCGTAGTTGGGACAGGGAGAGAGACCCAGTACTTC.

The chain couples TRBV4-3 to TRBJ2-1; 8 bases line up with TRBD1. Trimming took 1 base from V and 7 from J; bases not matched to a gene: 6. The V gene's germline CDR1 is LGHNA and CDR2 YSLEER. CDR3 length equals 15 residues. CDR3 protein: CASSQGQGAFNEQFF. The CDR3 DNA sequence: TGCGCCAGCAGCCAAGGGCAGGGGGCGTTTAATGAGCAGTTCTTC.

The chain employs TRBV5-1 and TRBJ1-1, with D perhaps matching TRBD1 (6 bases). Germline V CDR1 and CDR2: SGHRS, YFSETQ. Trimming left V 1 base short and J 11 bases short, with 12 bases between. The CDR3 sequence is 12 residues long. This CDR3 is CASSLFRGEAFF. The CDR3 nucleotides are TGCGCCAGCAGCTTGTTCAGGGGCGAGGCTTTCTTT.

This clone appeared once. V and J are TRBV7-9 and TRBJ1-1; D is unclear. The CDR3 consists of 14 residues. With 1 base removed from V and 0 bases from J, the gap between germline ends came to 6 bases. Germline V gives CDR1 SEHNR, CDR2 FQNEAQ (reference sequence). As DNA, the CDR3 is TGTGCCAGCAGCTTAGAGTCAGTGAACACTGAAGCTTTCTTT. Amino acid sequence: CASSLESVNTEAFF.

Only a few counts were recorded for this clone. V and J are TRBV6-1 and TRBJ2-7; D is possibly TRBD1 (5 bases). The CDR3 totals 15 residues. V lost 2 bases and J 5 bases, leaving 16 bases between the germline ends. Germline CDR1 is MNHNS and CDR2 is SASEGT. The CDR3 protein is CASSEIVREPHEQYF. Written as DNA, the CDR3 is TGTGCCAGCAGTGAAATTGTCAGGGAACCCCACGAGCAGTACTTC.

This clone turned up a few times. The chain employs TRBV18 and TRBJ1-1; unclear D gene. V lost 0 bases, J lost 10 bases, and 12 bases lay in between. The CDR3 has 13 residues. The germline CDR1 and CDR2 sequences are KGHSH and LQKENI. In DNA, the CDR3 is TGTGCCAGCTCACCACCGCAGGCGGAGGGAGCTTTCTTT. Translated, it gives CASSPPQAEGAFF. Together with reference TRBV18 and TRBJ1-1, the CDR3 gives the full variable domain: NAGVMQNPRHLVRRRGQEARLRCSPMKGHSHVYWYRQLPEEGLKFMVYLQKENIIDESGMPKERFSAEFPKEGPSILRIQQVVRGDSAAYFCASSPPQAEGAFFGQGTRLTVV.

The chain is built from TRBV4-1 and TRBJ2-7, with TRBD1 as a possible D gene (5 bases). The CDR3 is 14 amino acids. V was clipped by 0 bases and J by 2 bases, with 8 bases between them. Germline V gene lookup returns CDR1 MGHRA and CDR2 YSYEKL. CDR3 sequence (DNA): TGCGCCAGCAGCCAAGATGGCAGGGCCTACGAGCAGTACTTC. Amino acid sequence: CASSQDGRAYEQYF.

This clone was found a few times. V gene TRBV6-5 combines with J gene TRBJ1-2, with 9 positions matching TRBD1. Germline-derived CDR1 and CDR2 are MNHEY and SVGAGI. This CDR3 has 12 residues. Losses at the gene ends were 6 bases for V and 6 bases for J; bases not matched to a gene: 2. The CDR3 is CASSRQGDGYTF. CDR3 coding DNA: TGTGCCAGCAGCCGACAGGGGGATGGCTACACCTTC.

The chain is built from TRBV11-2 and TRBJ2-3, with a weak D call TRBD1 (6 bases). Germline lookup yields CDR1 SGHAT and CDR2 FQNNGV. This CDR3 spans 15 amino acids. Trimming took off 4 bases at V and 0 bases at J, with 11 bases between the two ends. CDR3 in DNA: TGTGCCAGCAGCTCGTGGACAGATAGCACAGATACGCAGTATTTT. This sequence encodes CASSSWTDSTDTQYF.

This rearrangement joins TRBV5-1 to TRBJ2-3, with D hard to call. This CDR3 comprises 14 residues. The germline V gene has CDR1 SGHRS and CDR2 YFSETQ. Trimming took off 0 bases at V and 2 bases at J, with 7 bases between the two ends. The CDR3 reads CASSLATNTDTQYF. CDR3 DNA: TGCGCCAGCAGCTTGGCTACTAACACAGATACGCAGTATTTT.

V and J are TRBV7-2 and TRBJ2-5, with D tentatively TRBD2 (5 bases). TRBJ2-7 explains the end of the DNA better; the J call may be wrong. Looked up from germline, CDR1 is SGHTA and CDR2 is FQGNSA. The length of the CDR3 is 15 residues. CDR3 in amino acids: CASSLVDSRGYEQYF. In nucleotides, the CDR3 is TGTGCCAGCAGCTTAGTAGACTCCCGGGGATACGAGCAGTACTTC.

The V and J genes are TRBV7-2 and TRBJ2-1; 8 bases align to TRBD2. Trimming removed 3 bases from V and 4 bases from J; junction bases left unmatched: 5. The germline CDR1 and CDR2 sequences are SGHTA and FQGNSA. This CDR3 has 15 amino acids. CDR3 loop: CASSFPGTRYNEQFF. The CDR3 bases are TGTGCCAGCAGCTTCCCTGGGACTAGGTACAATGAGCAGTTCTTC. The full variable domain, its missing parts supplied by reference TRBV7-2 and TRBJ2-1, is GAGVSQSPSNKVTEKGKDVELRCDPISGHTALYWYRQSLGQGLEFLIYFQGNSAPDKSGLPSDRFSAERTGGSVSTLTIQRTQQEDSAVYLCASSFPGTRYNEQFFGPGTRLTVL.

V and J are TRBV27 and TRBJ2-5; 9 bases fit TRBD1. The J call may be faulty, since TRBJ2-7 better matches the DNA end. CDR1 MNHEY and CDR2 SMNVEV come from the germline V gene (reference sequence). The CDR3 loop spans 19 amino acids. CDR3 sequence: CASSYKSGQGIGYCYEQYF. The CDR3 region has the DNA TGTGCCAGCAGTTATAAATCGGGACAGGGCATTGGCTATTGCTACGAGCAGTACTTC.

The chain couples TRBV7-9 to TRBJ1-4; TRBD1 aligns across 11 bases. CDR3 length: 16 residues. Trimming at V came to 5 bases and at J to 2 bases, leaving 4 bases not matched to a gene. Germline V gene data show CDR1 as SEHNR and CDR2 as FQNEAQ (reference sequence). The DNA for the CDR3 is TGTGCCAGCAGCCTACGGACAGGGGGCACTAATGAAAAACTGTTTTTT. It codes for CASSLRTGGTNEKLFF.

This chain joins TRBV4-1 and TRBJ2-7; 15 bases align to TRBD2. There are 19 residues in the CDR3. The ends lost 4 bases at V and 7 bases at J; junction bases unmatched: 17. Germline lookup yields CDR1 MGHRA and CDR2 YSYEKL. The CDR3 coding sequence is TGCGCCAGCAGCCGCCGTTTTCCAACGGGACTAGCGGGAGGACAAGAGCAGTACTTC. Its translation is CASSRRFPTGLAGGQEQYF.

The V call is TRBV30, the J call TRBJ1-1; D call uncertain. The CDR3 totals 11 residues. V lost 4 bases, J lost 3 bases, and 6 bases lay in between. Per the germline V gene, CDR1 is GTSNPN and CDR2 is SVGIG (reference sequence). The CDR3 DNA reads as TGTGCCTGGAACCGAGACACTGAAGCTTTCTTT. Its translation: CAWNRDTEAFF.

This chain links TRBV6-6 with TRBJ2-4; D is unresolved. Germline V gene data show CDR1 as MNHNY and CDR2 as SVGAGI (reference sequence). This CDR3 contains 16 residues. V lost 0 bases to trimming and J lost 1 base, with 10 bases between them. CDR3 in amino acids: CASSYSLFGAKNIQYF. The CDR3 DNA follows: TGTGCCAGCAGTTACTCGCTCTTCGGGGCCAAAAACATTCAGTACTTC.

This clone was found once. This chain links TRBV7-2 with TRBJ2-1; 12 nucleotides match TRBD2. This CDR3 is built from 18 residues. The germline V gene encodes CDR1 SGHTA and CDR2 FQGNSA. V gave up 5 bases and J gave up 7 bases; unmatched junction bases: 15. CDR3 loop: CASSQIPIGLAGGNEQFF. The CDR3 nucleotides are TGTGCCAGCAGCCAAATCCCCATCGGCCTAGCGGGAGGGAATGAGCAGTTCTTC.

V and J are TRBV5-6 and TRBJ2-2; TRBD2 might be the D (5 bases). Trimming left V 4 bases short and J 4 bases short, with 11 bases between. The CDR3 has 14 amino acids. CDR1 is SGHDT and CDR2 is YYEEEE in the germline V gene. CDR3 region: CASSPQGGTGELFF. The DNA for the CDR3 is TGTGCCAGCAGCCCCCAAGGAGGCACCGGGGAGCTGTTTTTT.

This chain connects TRBV6-6 to TRBJ2-5; D ambiguous. V dropped 2 bases and J dropped 5 bases, with 9 bases sitting between them. The CDR3 contains 13 residues. From germline, CDR1 is MNHNY and CDR2 SVGAGI (reference sequence). This chain's CDR3 is CASSYAQSETQYF. The CDR3 DNA reads TGTGCCAGCAGTTACGCACAGTCCGAGACCCAGTACTTC.

The chain links TRBV6-5 to TRBJ2-3; a possible D gene is TRBD1 (6 bases). Trimming took off 7 bases at V and 7 bases at J, with 21 bases between the two ends. The CDR3 sequence is 15 residues long. Germline V gene sequence: CDR1 MNHEY, CDR2 SVGAGI. This CDR3 is CASTLTGLGANTQYF. The CDR3 DNA reads TGTGCCAGCACCTTAACAGGGCTGGGAGCGAATACGCAGTATTTT.

This clone was detected a few times. V usage is TRBV4-1 and J usage is TRBJ2-1; possible D gene TRBD2, 5 bases. V gave up 0 bases and J gave up 6 bases, with 15 bases separating them. In germline, CDR1 is MGHRA, CDR2 YSYEKL. The CDR3 contains 16 residues. The CDR3 loop is CASSQESGRGTNEQFF. The CDR3 DNA is TGCGCCAGCAGCCAAGAATCGGGAAGAGGTACCAATGAGCAGTTCTTC.

The chain carries TRBV2 and TRBJ1-3, with D perhaps TRBD1 (6 bases). The CDR3 sequence is 19 residues long. Germline V gene data show CDR1 as SNHLY and CDR2 as FYNNEI. The V and J ends lost 0 bases and 7 bases respectively, with 25 bases between them. For the CDR3, the DNA is TGTGCCAGCAGTGAAGCCTCCGGGACACCGATCCGACGAGGGAACACCATATATTTT. This gives the protein CASSEASGTPIRRGNTIYF.

The CDR3, as DNA: TGCGCCAGCAGCTTGGGGAGCGGGGCTAGCACAGATACGCAGTATTTT. It specifies CASSLGSGASTDTQYF. This chain joins TRBV5-1 and TRBJ2-3, with 7 bases that match TRBD2. Germline assignment: CDR1 SGHRS and CDR2 YFSETQ. Losses at the gene ends were 0 bases for V and 0 bases for J; bases not matched to a gene: 4. The CDR3 spans 16 residues. The complete variable domain, with remaining parts taken from reference TRBV5-1 and TRBJ2-3, reads KAGVTQTPRYLIKTRGQQVTLSCSPISGHRSVSWYQQTPGQGLQFLFEYFSETQRNKGNFPGRFSGRQFSNSRSEMNVSTLELGDSALYLCASSLGSGASTDTQYFGPGTRLTVL.

The chain couples TRBV2 to TRBJ1-1, with a weak D call TRBD1 (5 bases). The length of the CDR3 is 12 residues. The V gene's germline CDR1 is SNHLY and CDR2 FYNNEI. The V gene lost 8 bases and the J gene lost 3 bases, with 10 bases spanning the gap. The CDR3 region has the DNA TGTGCCAGCCGCGGAGGGGACACTGAAGCTTTCTTT. Its translation is CASRGGDTEAFF.